The clone carrying this T cell receptor beta chain was seen just once. The antigen is undetermined. The data were taken from a study of T cell responses to AZD1222 COVID-19 vaccine. About the research overall: Recipients boosted at about 4 weeks or about 12 weeks are pooled.

Trimming shortened V by 4 bases and J by 8 bases, and 9 bases separated the two germline ends. The CDR3 spans 12 residues. Germline CDR1 is SGHNT and CDR2 is YYREEE (reference sequence). Profiled with immunoSEQ multiplex PCR; TCRdb holds only in-frame clones, not every one. The repertoire holds some 100,000 clones, with 85% to 90% as singletons. Whole-study results and caveats: The sample set comprised mostly white British donors with more females, and clonal diversity was possibly underestimated. Along spike, vaccine-associated CD4 TCRs were found throughout, with dominance at 160-218 and 743-854. In the spike-specific TCR repertoire, nearly half reportedly target unmutated variant regions.

The receptor comes from an adult in good health. The rearrangement uses TRBV5-4 and TRBJ1-4, with a tentative D call TRBD1 (5 bases). Sequenced here: peripheral blood, sampled on day 0 of AZD1222 vaccination. The CDR3 DNA reads as TGTGCCAGCAGCAGGGGCCGGGAAAAACTGTTTTTT. Protein: CASSRGREKLFF.